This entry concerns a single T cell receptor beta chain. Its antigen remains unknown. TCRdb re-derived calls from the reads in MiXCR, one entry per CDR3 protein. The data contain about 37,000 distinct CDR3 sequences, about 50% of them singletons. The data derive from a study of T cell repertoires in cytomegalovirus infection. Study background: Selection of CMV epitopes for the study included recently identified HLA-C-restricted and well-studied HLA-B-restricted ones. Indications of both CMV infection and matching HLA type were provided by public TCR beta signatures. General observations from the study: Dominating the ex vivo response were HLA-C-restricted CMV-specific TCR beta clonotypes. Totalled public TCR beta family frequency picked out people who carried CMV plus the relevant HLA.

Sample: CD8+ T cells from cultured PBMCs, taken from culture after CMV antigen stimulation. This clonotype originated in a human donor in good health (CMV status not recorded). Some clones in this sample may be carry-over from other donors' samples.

CDR3 sequence: CASSLSTGSYGYTF. For the CDR3, the DNA is TGTGCCAGCAGTTTATCGACCGGGAGCTATGGCTACACCTTC. V and J are TRBV27 and TRBJ1-2; D is uncertain. This CDR3 has 14 residues. Deletions cut 0 bases from V and 4 bases from J, with 9 bases between. CDR1 MNHEY and CDR2 SMNVEV come from the germline V gene (reference sequence).